This TCR beta chain appears in the sequencing data of a study of sequential checkpoint blockade in melanoma (dated by TCRdb to the late 2010s). Concerning the study at large: Using 1:1 randomization, the trial assigned patients either to first-line nivolumab followed by ipilimumab (arm A) or to ipilimumab followed by nivolumab (arm B). The same lesion was the source of approximately 79% of the matched pre- and post-treatment tumor biopsy pairs. Both trial sequences were followed by maintenance nivolumab. DNA from roughly 94 melanoma tumor samples collected before treatment underwent TCRbeta immunosequencing. Matched tumor biopsies were taken from around 20 patients before treatment and at week 13, after single-agent nivolumab (arm A) or ipilimumab (arm B). The research as a whole found: Within-arm analyses of tumor T-cell fraction were constrained by small sample sizes and reduced statistical power. In the nivolumab-first arm (arm A), an association was found between pretreatment tumor TIL clonality and response (P = .04). The response-prediction model combining TCR metrics and mutation burden needs validation in larger, independent patient cohorts. PD-L1 staining and CD8+ T-cell counts correlated with tumor T-cell fraction and clonality, whereas mutational load did not. Clinical benefit was about 30 times more likely to be achieved by patients whose tumor T-cell fraction and clonality increased by week 13.

The treatment or condition label of this sample denotes: randomized to nivolumab then ipilimumab (arm A) or the reverse (arm B). No trial patient had received prior DNA-damaging chemotherapy. Samples were obtained from patients with melanoma enrolled in CheckMate 064, a randomized, open-label phase II trial of sequential checkpoint blockade. Tumor TCR sequencing used genomic DNA from formalin-fixed paraffin-embedded (FFPE) tissue samples. This clone has more than one count but fewer than ten. Its antigen target is currently unknown. The record has no base qualities; no much larger clone is one base away. Relative to germline, V is missing 6 bases and J is missing 5 bases, with 4 bases of the junction outside any gene match. According to the germline V gene, CDR1 reads SNHLY and CDR2 reads FYNNEI. The CDR3 starts with the cysteine, ends with the phenylalanine, and has 14 residues. Only the CDR3 DNA stays, 42 bases, in frame from base 1.

TCRbeta CDR3 regions were immunosequenced from genomic DNA with the immunoSEQ Assay. Before high-throughput sequencing, the genomic DNA was amplified using bias-controlled multiplex PCR. Per the original workflow: To quantify the absolute abundance of each unique TCRbeta CDR3 region, the sequences were collapsed and filtered. Clonality, defined as 1 minus Pielou's evenness, was calculated using productive rearrangements only. Tumor T-cell fraction was calculated by normalizing TCRbeta template counts to the amount of usable DNA, which was estimated from several housekeeping genes. A previously published method was used to identify clones with significantly greater frequencies in on-treatment samples than in baseline samples. TCRdb provides this immuneACCESS table in a form limited to in-frame rearrangements. Some clones are lacking; in checked studies, under half of them reflect an unresolved V gene, and why the rest are absent is not known. V and J calls and clone size come straight from that table; D and trimming were deduced from the DNA. Recorded for this sample are approximately 5,600 clones; about 32% of them occurred a single time. The top ten clonotypes cover roughly 11% of the sample.

Sequencing was performed on tumor tissue (inferred from file names), taken from a patient given nivolumab and ipilimumab in sequence. The receptor was derived from a human donor with melanoma. The rearranged segments are TRBV2 and TRBJ2-1; 10 junctional bases match TRBD1. The sequenced DNA is TGTGCCAGCAGCCGGGACAGGGGACACAATGAGCAGTTCTTC. Its amino acids are CASSRDRGHNEQFF.